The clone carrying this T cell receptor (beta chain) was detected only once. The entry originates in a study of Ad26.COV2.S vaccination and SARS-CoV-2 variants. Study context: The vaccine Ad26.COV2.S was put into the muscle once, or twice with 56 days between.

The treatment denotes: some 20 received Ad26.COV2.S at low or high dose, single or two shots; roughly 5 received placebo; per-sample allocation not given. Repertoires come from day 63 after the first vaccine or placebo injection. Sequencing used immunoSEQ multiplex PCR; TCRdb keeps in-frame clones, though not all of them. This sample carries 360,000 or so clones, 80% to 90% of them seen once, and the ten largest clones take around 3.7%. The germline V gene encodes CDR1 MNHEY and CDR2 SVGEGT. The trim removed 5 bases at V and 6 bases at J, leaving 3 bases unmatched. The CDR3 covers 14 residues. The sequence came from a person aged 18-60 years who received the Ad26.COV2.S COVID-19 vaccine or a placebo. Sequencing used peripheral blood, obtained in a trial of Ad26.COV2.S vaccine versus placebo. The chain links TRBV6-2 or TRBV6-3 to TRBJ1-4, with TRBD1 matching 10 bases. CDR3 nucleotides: TGTGCCAGCAGTGACAGGGGGCGGGATGAAAAACTGTTTTTT. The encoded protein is CASSDRGRDEKLFF.